Shown below are 12 T cell receptor beta chains from a single sample sequenced in a study of T cell changes during pregnancy in multiple sclerosis. TCRdb keeps only in-frame clones here, not all; method: immunoSEQ multiplex PCR. The sample has 50,000 to 55,000 clones, around 90% seen once. Here the sequenced sample was CD4+ T cells from peripheral blood mononuclear cells, taken in the third trimester of pregnancy. Receptor source: a female donor with multiple sclerosis, enrolled in a pregnancy study.

The chain links TRBV6-1 to TRBJ1-5, with 7 bases fitting TRBD1. CDR1 is MNHNS, CDR2 SASEGT, per germline. The CDR3 contains 15 residues. J lost 6 bases, V lost 6 bases, and 11 bases had no gene match. CDR3 DNA: TGTGCCAGCAGCGTCGACAGGCCAGGGGGTCAGCCCCAGCATTTT. It codes for CASSVDRPGGQPQHF.

The V gene is TRBV5-1, the J gene TRBJ2-3; 9 nucleotides agree with TRBD2. V lost 1 base and J lost 6; bases outside the gene matches: 15. The CDR3 consists of 18 residues. Germline lookup yields CDR1 SGHRS and CDR2 YFSETQ. The CDR3 loop is CASSLSSKAGGLIDTQYF. The DNA of the CDR3 is TGCGCCAGCAGCTTGTCAAGCAAAGCGGGGGGCTTGATTGATACGCAGTATTTT.

The gene calls are TRBV7-8 and TRBJ2-7, with D possibly TRBD1 on 5 matching bases. The CDR3 runs to 16 residues. With 0 bases removed from V and 1 base from J, the gap between germline ends came to 13 bases. Germline values: CDR1 SGHVS, CDR2 FQNEAQ. DNA of the CDR3: TGTGCCAGCAGCTTAGCTGAAGACAGAGTATCCTACGAGCAGTACTTC. It is translated as CASSLAEDRVSYEQYF. Complete variable domain (other parts from reference TRBV7-8 and TRBJ2-7): GAGVSQSPRYKVAKRGQDVALRCDPISGHVSLFWYQQALGQGPEFLTYFQNEAQLDKSGLPSDRFFAERPEGSVSTLKIQRTQQEDSAVYLCASSLAEDRVSYEQYFGPGTRLTVT.

The rearrangement joins TRBV10-1 to TRBJ1-6; a weak D match, TRBD1 (6 bases). CDR1 WNHNN and CDR2 SYGVQD come from the germline V gene (reference sequence). The CDR3 is made up of 13 amino acids. V lost 7 bases to trimming and J lost 7 bases, with 11 bases between them. As DNA, the CDR3 is TGCGCCAGCAAAGGGGGGGGGAATTCACCCCTCCACTTT. Protein: CASKGGGNSPLHF.

This chain joins TRBV9 and TRBJ2-7; a weak D match, TRBD1 (6 bases). The V end was cut by 2 bases, the J end by 2 bases, with 8 bases between. The V gene's germline CDR1 is SGDLS and CDR2 YYNGEE. This CDR3 is built from 13 residues. CDR3 protein: CASSVDSAYEQYF. The DNA of the CDR3 is TGTGCCAGCAGCGTGGACAGCGCCTACGAGCAGTACTTC.

CDR3 bases: TGCGCCAGCAGCTTTCGACTAGCGGGGTCGGGAGAGCAGTACTTC. It yields the protein CASSFRLAGSGEQYF. This rearrangement joins TRBV5-1 to TRBJ2-7; 11 bases align to TRBD2. Germline V lookup: CDR1 SGHRS, CDR2 YFSETQ. This CDR3 region has 15 residues. Trimming took 2 bases from V and 7 from J; bases not matched to a gene: 8.

V is TRBV27 and J is TRBJ2-3; D might be TRBD1 (5 bases). With 5 bases removed from V and 9 bases from J, the gap between germline ends came to 21 bases. CDR1 MNHEY and CDR2 SMNVEV come from the germline V gene (reference sequence). The CDR3 has 15 amino acids. The CDR3, as DNA: TGTGCCAGCAGTCCTTATCTAACCAGGGAACCGACGCAGTATTTT. Translation: CASSPYLTREPTQYF.

The chain combines TRBV27 with TRBJ1-4, with 9 bases that match TRBD1. V was clipped by 3 bases and J by 7 bases; unmatched bases: 6. The germline CDR1 and CDR2 sequences are MNHEY and SMNVEV (reference sequence). The length of the CDR3 is 15 residues. The CDR3: CASSLSGTGTEKLFF. The CDR3 nucleotides are TGTGCCAGCAGTTTGTCCGGGACAGGGACTGAAAAACTGTTTTTT.

The chain links TRBV7-8 to TRBJ2-2, with TRBD1 as a possible D gene (6 bases). V shed 5 bases and J shed 0 bases, with 16 bases lying between them. Per the germline V gene, CDR1 is SGHVS and CDR2 is FQNEAQ. CDR3 length: 17 amino acids. The CDR3 region has the DNA TGTGCCAGCAGCCATCGACGGACAGTCCCGAACACCGGGGAGCTGTTTTTT. This encodes CASSHRRTVPNTGELFF.

The CDR3 DNA is TGTGCCAGCAGCTTATATGCGGGGGCCTATAATTCACCCCTCCACTTT. Translation: CASSLYAGAYNSPLHF. The chain is built from TRBV7-6 and TRBJ1-6; D is possibly TRBD1 (5 bases). V gave up 2 bases and J gave up 2 bases, with 10 bases separating them. This CDR3 contains 16 residues. Germline V gives CDR1 SGHVS, CDR2 FNYEAQ.

The count of this clone is one. The gene calls are TRBV9 and TRBJ2-6; 7 bases fit TRBD1. Germline CDR1 is SGDLS and CDR2 is YYNGEE. The CDR3 has 15 amino acids. Germline trimming cut 3 bases from V and 2 bases from J; bases unmatched to any gene: 2. CDR3 sequence reads: CASSATGAGANVLTF. CDR3 DNA: TGTGCCAGCAGCGCTACAGGGGCTGGGGCCAACGTCCTGACTTTC.

The chain has TRBV12-1 and TRBJ2-2; the DNA was not used to check the table's D call, TRBD2. TRBV12-1 is labeled a pseudogene. The CDR3 length is 17 residues. CDR3 in amino acids: CASSLGLAGHYTGELFF. In DNA form, the CDR3 reads TGTGCCAGCAGCCTGGGACTAGCGGGGCACTACACCGGGGAGCTGTTTTTT.